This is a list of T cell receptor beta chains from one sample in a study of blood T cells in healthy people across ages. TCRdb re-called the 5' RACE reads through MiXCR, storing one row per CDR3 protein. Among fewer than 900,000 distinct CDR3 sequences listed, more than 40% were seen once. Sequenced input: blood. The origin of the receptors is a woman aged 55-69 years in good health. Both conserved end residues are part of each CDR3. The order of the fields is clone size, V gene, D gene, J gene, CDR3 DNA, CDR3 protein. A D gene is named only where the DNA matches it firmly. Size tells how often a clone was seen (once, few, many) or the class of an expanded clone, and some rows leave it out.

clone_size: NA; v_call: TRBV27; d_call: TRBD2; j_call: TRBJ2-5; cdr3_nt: TGTGCCAGCAGTTTGGAACTAGCGGGAGGGCTAGAGACCCAGTACTTC; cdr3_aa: CASSLELAGGLETQYF
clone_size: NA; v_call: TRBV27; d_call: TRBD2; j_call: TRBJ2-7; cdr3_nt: TGTGCCAGCAGCCAGACTAGCGAGCATAACTCCTACGAGCAGTACTTC; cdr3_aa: CASSQTSEHNSYEQYF
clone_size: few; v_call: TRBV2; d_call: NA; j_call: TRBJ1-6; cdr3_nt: TGTGCCAGCACGGGGGAGAAAAATTCACCCCTCCACTTT; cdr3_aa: CASTGEKNSPLHF
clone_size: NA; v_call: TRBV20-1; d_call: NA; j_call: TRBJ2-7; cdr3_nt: TGCAGTGCTAGAGATAGGTTAACTATCCGCGAGCAGTACTTC; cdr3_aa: CSARDRLTIREQYF
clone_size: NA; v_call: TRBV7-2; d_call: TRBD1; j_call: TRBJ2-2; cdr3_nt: TGTGCCAGCAGCGCTGGACCGGGACAGGGGTCTCCCGGGGAGCTGTTTTTT; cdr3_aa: CASSAGPGQGSPGELFF
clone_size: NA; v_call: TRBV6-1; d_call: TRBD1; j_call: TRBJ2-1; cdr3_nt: TGTGCCAGCAGTGAAGACCAGGGGGCAGGGTCCTACAATGAGCAGTTCTTC; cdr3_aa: CASSEDQGAGSYNEQFF
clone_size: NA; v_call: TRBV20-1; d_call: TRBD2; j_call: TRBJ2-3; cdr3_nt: TGCAGTGCTAGAGATTGGGGACTAGCCGCGGATACGCAGTATTTT; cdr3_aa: CSARDWGLAADTQYF
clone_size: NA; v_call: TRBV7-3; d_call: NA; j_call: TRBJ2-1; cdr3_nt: TGTGCCAGCAGCGACGGGATCTACAATGAGCAGTTCTTC; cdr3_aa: CASSDGIYNEQFF
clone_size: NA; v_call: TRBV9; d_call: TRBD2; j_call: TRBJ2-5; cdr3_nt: TGTGCCAGCAGCGTAGGGGGACTAGCGGGATGGGAGACCCAGTACTTC; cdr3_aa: CASSVGGLAGWETQYF
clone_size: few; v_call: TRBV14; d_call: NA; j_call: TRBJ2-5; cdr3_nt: TGTGCCAGCAGCCAAGGGGTTAGGAGGGGTGAGACCCAGTACTTC; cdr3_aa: CASSQGVRRGETQYF
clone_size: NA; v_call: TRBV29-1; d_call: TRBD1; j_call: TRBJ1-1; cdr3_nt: TGCAGCGTTGAAAGGGACAGGAACACTGAAGCTTTCTTT; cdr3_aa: CSVERDRNTEAFF
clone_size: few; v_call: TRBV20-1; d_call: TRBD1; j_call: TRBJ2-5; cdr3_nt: TGCAGTGCTCCGAGACAGGGAAAAGAGACCCAGTACTTC; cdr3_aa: CSAPRQGKETQYF
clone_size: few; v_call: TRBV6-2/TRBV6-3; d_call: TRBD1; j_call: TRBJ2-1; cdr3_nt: TGTGCCAGCAGCCCCAACTCTATTACAGGGGCGGTTCGAATCGGTGAGCAGTTCTTC; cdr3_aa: CASSPNSITGAVRIGEQFF
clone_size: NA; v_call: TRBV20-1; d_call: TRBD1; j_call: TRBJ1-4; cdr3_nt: TGCAGTGCCGCCGGGACAGGTAGTTCGAGATCGTTTTTT; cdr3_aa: CSAAGTGSSRSFF
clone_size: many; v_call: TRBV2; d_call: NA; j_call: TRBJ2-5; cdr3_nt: TGTGCCAGCAGTGGGGGGGAGACCCAGTACTTC; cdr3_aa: CASSGGETQYF
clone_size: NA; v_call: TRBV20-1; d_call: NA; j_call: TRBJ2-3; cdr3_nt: TGCAGTGCTAGAGTTCGGCAGGACACGTGGTTGACAGATACGCAGTATTTT; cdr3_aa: CSARVRQDTWLTDTQYF
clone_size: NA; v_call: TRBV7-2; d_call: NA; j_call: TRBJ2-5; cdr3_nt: TGTGCCAGCAGCTTTCGAACTACACAGGGGAGGCAAGAGACCCAGTACTTC; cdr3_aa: CASSFRTTQGRQETQYF
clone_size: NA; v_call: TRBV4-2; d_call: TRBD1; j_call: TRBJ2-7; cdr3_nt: TGTGCCACCAATCCGGGACAGGGATACAATGAGCAGTACTTC; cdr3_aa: CATNPGQGYNEQYF
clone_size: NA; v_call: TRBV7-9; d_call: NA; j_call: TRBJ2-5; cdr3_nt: TGTGCCAGCAGCTTAGAGGGCCAGTGGGCTCACCAAGAGACCCAGTACTTC; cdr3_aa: CASSLEGQWAHQETQYF
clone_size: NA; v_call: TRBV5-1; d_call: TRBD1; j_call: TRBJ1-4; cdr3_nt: TGCGCCAGCAGCTTCGTCCCGGGACAGAATGAAAAACTGTTTTTT; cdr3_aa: CASSFVPGQNEKLFF
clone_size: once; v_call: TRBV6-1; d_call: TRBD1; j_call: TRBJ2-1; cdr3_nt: TGTGCCAGCAGTGAAGGATTGGACAGGACGCAGTTCTTC; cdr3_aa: CASSEGLDRTQFF
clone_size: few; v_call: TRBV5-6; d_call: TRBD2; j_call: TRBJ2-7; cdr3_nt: TGTGCCAGCAGCCTCACGGTAGCGGGAACCGAGCAGTACTTC; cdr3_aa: CASSLTVAGTEQYF
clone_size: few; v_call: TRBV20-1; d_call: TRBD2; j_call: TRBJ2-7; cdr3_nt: TGCAGTGTTCCAAAACAGAGCGGGAGGGCACCCTACGAGCAGTACTTC; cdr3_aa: CSVPKQSGRAPYEQYF
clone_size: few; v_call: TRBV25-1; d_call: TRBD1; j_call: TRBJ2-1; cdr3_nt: TGTGCCAGCGCTACCACCGGGACAGCAAGCGATGAGCAGTTCTTC; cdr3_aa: CASATTGTASDEQFF
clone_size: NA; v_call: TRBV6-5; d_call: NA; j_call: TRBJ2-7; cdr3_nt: TGTGCCAGCAGTTACTCGAGGGGGGCTTCCTACAATGAGCAGTACTTC; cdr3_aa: CASSYSRGASYNEQYF
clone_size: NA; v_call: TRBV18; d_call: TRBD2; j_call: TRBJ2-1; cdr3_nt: TGTGCCAGCTCACCCCCAGTCGCTAGCGGCCAATGGGAGCAGTTCTTC; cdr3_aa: CASSPPVASGQWEQFF